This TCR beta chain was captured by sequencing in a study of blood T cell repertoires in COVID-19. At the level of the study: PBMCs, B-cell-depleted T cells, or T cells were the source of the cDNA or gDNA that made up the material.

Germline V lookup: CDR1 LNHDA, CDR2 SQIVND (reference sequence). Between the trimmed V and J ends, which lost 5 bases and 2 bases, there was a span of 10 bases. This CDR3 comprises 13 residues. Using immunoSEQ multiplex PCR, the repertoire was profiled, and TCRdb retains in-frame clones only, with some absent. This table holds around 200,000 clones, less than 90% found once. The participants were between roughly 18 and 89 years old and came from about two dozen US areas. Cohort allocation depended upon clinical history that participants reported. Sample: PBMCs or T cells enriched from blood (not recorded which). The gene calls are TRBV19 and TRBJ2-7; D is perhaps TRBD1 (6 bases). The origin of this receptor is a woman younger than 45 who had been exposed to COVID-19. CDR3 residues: CASSYRVAYEQYF. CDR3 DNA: TGTGCCAGTAGTTACAGGGTCGCCTACGAGCAGTACTTC.